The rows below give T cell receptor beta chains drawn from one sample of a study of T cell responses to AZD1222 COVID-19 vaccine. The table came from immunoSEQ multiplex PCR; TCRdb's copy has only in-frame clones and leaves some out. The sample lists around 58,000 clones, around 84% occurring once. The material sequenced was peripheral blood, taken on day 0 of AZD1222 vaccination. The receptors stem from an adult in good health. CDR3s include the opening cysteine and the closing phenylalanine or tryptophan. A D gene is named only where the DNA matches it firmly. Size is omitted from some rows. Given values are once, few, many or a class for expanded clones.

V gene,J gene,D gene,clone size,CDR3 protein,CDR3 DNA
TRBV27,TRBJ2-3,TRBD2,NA,CASSLSALAGAFTDTQYF,TGTGCCAGCAGTTTATCAGCTCTAGCGGGCGCCTTCACAGATACGCAGTATTTT
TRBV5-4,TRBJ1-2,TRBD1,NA,CASSRQGTNYGYTF,TGTGCCAGCAGTCGACAGGGAACTAACTATGGCTACACCTTC
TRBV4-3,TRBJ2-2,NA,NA,CASSQDPGPGGELFF,TGCGCCAGCAGCCAAGACCCAGGGCCGGGCGGGGAGCTGTTTTTT
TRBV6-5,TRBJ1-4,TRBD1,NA,CASSRDRDEKLFF,TGTGCCAGCAGCCGGGACAGGGATGAAAAACTGTTTTTT
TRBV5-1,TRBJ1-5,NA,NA,CASSLGGVQPQHF,TGCGCCAGCAGCTTGGGAGGGGTCCAGCCCCAGCATTTT
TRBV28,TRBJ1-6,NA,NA,CASRSSFPGLLNSPLHF,TGTGCCAGCAGATCCTCCTTCCCGGGACTACTAAATTCACCCCTCCACTTT
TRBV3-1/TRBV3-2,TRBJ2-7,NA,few,CASSPAWAYEQYF,TGTGCCAGCAGCCCTGCGTGGGCCTACGAGCAGTACTTC
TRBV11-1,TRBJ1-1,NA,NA,CASSKTDSLNTEAFF,TGTGCCAGCAGCAAAACAGACAGCTTGAACACTGAAGCTTTCTTT
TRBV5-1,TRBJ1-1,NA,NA,CASLSGLGNTEAFF,TGCGCCAGCCTCTCAGGGTTAGGGAACACTGAAGCTTTCTTT
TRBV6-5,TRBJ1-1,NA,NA,CASTPPIHTEAFF,TGTGCCAGCACCCCGCCAATTCACACTGAAGCTTTCTTT
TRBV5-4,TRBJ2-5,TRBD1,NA,CASTFGGQQETQYF,TGTGCCAGCACCTTTGGGGGACAGCAAGAGACCCAGTACTTC
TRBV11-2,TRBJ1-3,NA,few,CASSFGGLTGNTIYF,TGTGCCAGCAGCTTTGGGGGACTAACTGGAAACACCATATATTTT
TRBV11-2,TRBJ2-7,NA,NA,CASSLGQPEKEQYF,TGTGCCAGCAGCTTAGGACAGCCTGAGAAGGAGCAGTACTTC
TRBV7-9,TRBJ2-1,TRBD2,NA,CASSFLAGANNEQFF,TGTGCCAGCAGCTTCCTAGCGGGGGCGAACAATGAGCAGTTCTTC
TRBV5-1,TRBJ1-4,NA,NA,CASSLVGRTNEKLFF,TGCGCCAGCAGCTTGGTGGGCAGAACTAATGAAAAACTGTTTTTT
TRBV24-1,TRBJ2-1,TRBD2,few,CATSSGDGEQFF,TGTGCCACTAGTAGCGGGGACGGTGAGCAGTTCTTC
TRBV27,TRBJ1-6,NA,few,CASSLARGDSPLHF,TGTGCCAGCAGTTTAGCCAGGGGCGATTCACCCCTCCACTTT
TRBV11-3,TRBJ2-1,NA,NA,CASSLVGAVGGEQFF,TGTGCCAGCAGCTTAGTAGGGGCAGTTGGGGGTGAGCAGTTCTTC
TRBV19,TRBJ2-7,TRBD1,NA,CASSMGQGAFEQYF,TGTGCCAGTAGTATGGGACAGGGGGCGTTCGAGCAGTACTTC
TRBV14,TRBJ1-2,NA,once,CASSVARQAYGYTF,TGTGCCAGCAGCGTCGCGAGGCAGGCTTATGGCTACACCTTC
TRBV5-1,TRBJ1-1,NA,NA,CASSLEFGGTEAFF,TGCGCCAGCAGCTTGGAATTTGGAGGCACTGAAGCTTTCTTT
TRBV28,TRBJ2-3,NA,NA,CASSARSTDTQYF,TGTGCCAGCAGTGCCCGGAGCACAGATACGCAGTATTTT
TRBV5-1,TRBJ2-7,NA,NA,CASSSLGDGSSYEQYF,TGCGCCAGCAGCTCTTTGGGAGACGGGAGCTCCTACGAGCAGTACTTC